What follows are 32 T cell receptor beta chains derived from one specimen sequenced in a study of blood T cell repertoires in COVID-19. Only in-frame clones appear in the TCRdb table, and some are missing; sequencing was by immunoSEQ multiplex PCR. The data contain roughly 150,000 clones, about 80% of them seen just once; the ten biggest clones take up approximately 40%. Sequencing was carried out using peripheral blood. These receptor sequences come from a human donor in a cohort sampled during active COVID-19.

The genes are TRBV2 and TRBJ2-5, with D maybe TRBD2 (5 bases). Trimming cost V 7 bases and J 0 bases, with 12 bases left between them. Per the germline V gene, CDR1 is SNHLY and CDR2 is FYNNEI. There are 14 residues in the CDR3. The CDR3 loop reads CASTPSNYQETQYF. DNA for the CDR3: TGTGCCAGCACACCTAGCAACTACCAAGAGACCCAGTACTTC.

The CDR3 region is CASRRVEASKNQPQHF. CDR3 DNA: TGTGCCAGTAGGCGTGTGGAGGCCTCAAAGAATCAGCCCCAGCATTTT. The genes are TRBV19 and TRBJ1-5, with D uncertain. The CDR3 totals 16 residues. Germline values: CDR1 LNHDA, CDR2 SQIVND (reference sequence). The V gene lost 6 bases and the J gene lost 4 bases, with 19 bases spanning the gap.

This clone was observed a few times. The CDR3 nucleotides read TGTGCCAGCAGCTCCTCCGGGACTAGTATATTCGATGAGCAGTTCTTC. This gives the protein CASSSSGTSIFDEQFF. The genes are TRBV7-8 and TRBJ2-1; 8 bases map to TRBD2. The CDR3 contains 16 residues. The V gene's germline CDR1 is SGHVS and CDR2 FQNEAQ. Losses at the gene ends were 4 bases for V and 8 bases for J; bases not matched to a gene: 13.

The CDR3, as DNA: TGCGCCAGCAGCCGGTATATGAGCGGGGGGGCCGCGGAGACCCAGTACTTC. Amino acid sequence: CASSRYMSGGAAETQYF. The V gene is TRBV4-3, the J gene TRBJ2-5; 10 bases are shared with TRBD2. The CDR3 spans 17 residues. Germline loops: CDR1 LGHNA, CDR2 YSLEER. Unmatched junction bases numbered 13, after V lost 4 bases and J lost 5 bases.

The gene calls are TRBV6-5 and TRBJ1-1; 7 bases are shared with TRBD1. Trimming cost V 5 bases and J 2 bases; bases outside gene matches: 5. This CDR3 contains 14 residues. Germline CDR1 reads MNHEY; CDR2 reads SVGAGI. CDR3 nucleotides: TGTGCCAGCAGTCAGCACAGGGGTAACACTGAAGCTTTCTTT. The encoded protein is CASSQHRGNTEAFF.

The chain employs TRBV6-5 and TRBJ2-7; D may be TRBD1 (6 bases). Trimming shortened V by 6 bases and J by 1 base, and 10 bases separated the two germline ends. The CDR3 contains 13 residues. CDR1 is MNHEY and CDR2 is SVGAGI in the germline V gene. CDR3 sequence reads: CASSADRSYEQYF. The CDR3 DNA is TGTGCCAGCAGCGCAGACAGGTCCTACGAGCAGTACTTC.

This clone turned up a few times. The V gene is TRBV12-3 or TRBV12-4, the J gene TRBJ1-3, with unresolved D. V lost 4 bases and J 0 bases, leaving 4 bases between the germline ends. The CDR3 is 13 residues long. The DNA for the CDR3 is TGTGCCAGCAGTTCCATCTCTGGAAACACCATATATTTT. This translates into CASSSISGNTIYF.

This clone has a single count. The chain links TRBV7-9 to TRBJ1-4; D is ambiguous. The CDR3 extends over 16 amino acids. The germline gives CDR1 SEHNR, CDR2 FQNEAQ (reference sequence). The V and J ends lost 1 base and 3 bases respectively, with 12 bases between them. As DNA, the CDR3 is TGTGCCAGCAGCTTAGGGGCATATCTATCTAATGAAAAACTGTTTTTT. Protein sequence: CASSLGAYLSNEKLFF.

The genes are TRBV29-1 and TRBJ2-3, with D unclear. Germline-derived CDR1 and CDR2 are SQVTM and ANQGSEA. The V gene lost 5 bases and the J gene lost 5 bases, with 11 bases spanning the gap. The CDR3 runs 12 residues. The CDR3 sequence: CSVIPREDTQYF. The DNA of the CDR3 is TGCAGCGTTATCCCTCGAGAAGATACGCAGTATTTT.

V and J are TRBV19 and TRBJ1-2; D call uncertain. The CDR3 sequence is 12 residues long. The ends were cut back, 6 bases at V and 3 bases at J, with 8 bases in the middle. Per the germline V gene, CDR1 is LNHDA and CDR2 is SQIVND (reference sequence). DNA for the CDR3: TGTGCCAGTAGCACAGCCGACTATGGCTACACCTTC. It translates to CASSTADYGYTF.

The genes are TRBV28 and TRBJ2-6, with D perhaps TRBD2 (5 bases). This CDR3 has 18 residues. V was clipped by 3 bases and J by 0 bases, with 15 bases between them. The V gene's germline CDR1 is MDHEN and CDR2 SYDVKM. The CDR3 reads CASSLITGGPSGANVLTF. The CDR3 DNA is TGTGCCAGCAGTTTGATAACCGGAGGCCCCTCTGGGGCCAACGTCCTGACTTTC.

The chain couples TRBV27 to TRBJ2-7; possible D gene TRBD1, 5 bases. This CDR3 contains 19 residues. In germline, CDR1 is MNHEY, CDR2 SMNVEV (reference sequence). V lost 4 bases to trimming and J lost 1 base, with 26 bases between them. CDR3 nucleotides: TGTGCCAGCAGTTACGAACAGGAGACCCAACAAAGATGGTCCTACGAGCAGTACGTC. Its translation is CASSYEQETQQRWSYEQYV.

The chain joins TRBV3-1 (or the pseudogene TRBV3-2) to TRBJ2-1, with TRBD2 matching 8 bases. Germline V gives CDR1 LGHDT, CDR2 YNNKEL (reference sequence). The CDR3 length is 16 residues. The ends lost 3 bases at V and 0 bases at J; junction bases unmatched: 4. The CDR3, as DNA: TGTGCCAGCAGCCAGACGGGGGGGAGCTCCTACAATGAGCAGTTCTTC. Translating gives CASSQTGGSSYNEQFF.

The chain combines TRBV11-3 with TRBJ1-2; a weak D match, TRBD1 (5 bases). From germline, CDR1 is SGHNT and CDR2 YENEEA. The CDR3 extends over 13 amino acids. The V and J ends lost 5 bases and 2 bases respectively, with 9 bases between them. The CDR3 region is CASSQTENYGYTF. The CDR3 nucleotides are TGTGCCAGCAGCCAGACAGAGAACTATGGCTACACCTTC.

The gene calls are TRBV12-5 and TRBJ1-5; no definite D call. Trimming left V 1 base short and J 9 bases short, with 16 bases between. Per the germline V gene, CDR1 is LGHNT and CDR2 is FRNRAP. CDR3 size: 15 residues. The DNA for the CDR3 is TGTGCTAGTGGTTTGGAATCTAAGAGTGTTGGGCCCCAGCATTTT. Translated: CASGLESKSVGPQHF.

This clone was counted between two and nine times. V usage is TRBV25-1 and J usage is TRBJ2-7; D is unresolved. From germline, CDR1 is MGHDK and CDR2 SYGVNS. Trimming took 1 base from V and 3 from J, leaving 7 bases between them. The CDR3 runs to 13 residues. The CDR3 DNA reads as TGTGCCAGCAGTGAATCCCCACTCTACGAGCAGTACTTC. Translating it yields CASSESPLYEQYF.

The V and J genes are TRBV4-3 and TRBJ1-1; tentative D call: TRBD1 (6 bases). From germline, CDR1 is LGHNA and CDR2 YSLEER. The CDR3 consists of 16 residues. Trimming pared 4 bases from V and 4 bases from J, leaving 19 bases between. The CDR3 bases are TGCGCCAGCAGCCGGGGCGGGGGGGCATCCCGCACTGAAGCTTTCTTT. Protein sequence: CASSRGGGASRTEAFF.

This sequence joins TRBV10-1 and TRBJ1-1; D call uncertain. This CDR3 comprises 15 residues. Deletions cut 7 bases from V and 0 bases from J, with 15 bases between. From germline, CDR1 is WNHNN and CDR2 SYGVQD (reference sequence). Here the CDR3 DNA reads TGCGCCAGCAAGGAGGTTAGGGATGTGAACACTGAAGCTTTCTTT. This codes for CASKEVRDVNTEAFF.

This sequence joins TRBV6-5 and TRBJ2-2; 7 nucleotides match TRBD1. CDR3 length: 14 amino acids. J lost 4 bases, V lost 7 bases, and 6 bases had no gene match. Per the germline V gene, CDR1 is MNHEY and CDR2 is SVGAGI. The CDR3 spells CASTTTGSTGELFF. The CDR3 coding sequence is TGTGCCAGCACCACGACAGGGTCCACCGGGGAGCTGTTTTTT.

The chain is built from TRBV29-1 and TRBJ2-1; 15 bases line up with TRBD2. Unmatched junction bases numbered 6, after V lost 7 bases and J lost 14 bases. Germline V lookup: CDR1 SQVTM, CDR2 ANQGSEA. This CDR3 has 12 amino acids. DNA for the CDR3: TGCAGCGAGGGACTAGCGGGAGGTTCCGAGTTCTTC. Translation gives CSEGLAGGSEFF.

Details on this clone: An end of the junction differs from the germline gene, which may be a read error. This sequence joins TRBV5-4 and TRBJ2-4; a possible D gene is TRBD1 (5 bases). CDR1 is SGHNT, CDR2 YYREEE, per germline (reference sequence). This CDR3 is built from 12 residues. The CDR3 region is CASSNPADIQYF. CDR3 bases: TGTGCCAGCAGCAACCCCGCGGACATTCAGTATTTC.

J is TRBJ2-3 and V is TRBV6-5; D is perhaps TRBD1 (7 bases). V lost 8 bases and J lost 6, with 18 bases in between. Germline V gene lookup returns CDR1 MNHEY and CDR2 SVGAGI. The CDR3 has 14 residues. The DNA of the CDR3 is TGTGCCAGCCAGCAGGGGGGCCGCGGGGATACGCAGTATTTT. It encodes CASQQGGRGDTQYF.

The chain couples TRBV11-1 to TRBJ1-6, with D perhaps TRBD1 (5 bases). There are 13 residues in the CDR3. V was cut by 6 bases and J by 17 bases, with 20 bases left in between. Looked up from germline, CDR1 is SGHAT and CDR2 is FQDESV (reference sequence). This CDR3 is CASSRDLVGGVHF. DNA for the CDR3: TGTGCCAGCAGTCGCGACCTCGTCGGGGGGGTCCACTTT.

This clone was seen a few times. The rearrangement links TRBV7-7 to TRBJ2-1; a possible D gene is TRBD1 (6 bases). The CDR3 is made up of 15 amino acids. V was clipped by 1 base and J by 5 bases, with 12 bases between them. Germline V gene data show CDR1 as SSHAT and CDR2 as FNYEAQ (reference sequence). The CDR3 loop is CASSLDGGSNNEQFF. CDR3 nucleotide sequence: TGTGCCAGCAGCTTAGATGGGGGCTCGAACAATGAGCAGTTCTTC.

The chain links TRBV7-2 to TRBJ1-2; 7 bases map to TRBD1. Germline V gives CDR1 SGHTA, CDR2 FQGNSA. This CDR3 contains 14 residues. The V and J ends lost 5 bases and 4 bases, in that order; junction bases with no gene match: 7. The CDR3 DNA reads as TGTGCCAGCAGCCCCCGGGACAGTGGCTATGGCTACACCTTC. It yields the protein CASSPRDSGYGYTF. The full variable domain, rest sourced from reference TRBV7-2 and TRBJ1-2, is GAGVSQSPSNKVTEKGKDVELRCDPISGHTALYWYRQSLGQGLEFLIYFQGNSAPDKSGLPSDRFSAERTGGSVSTLTIQRTQQEDSAVYLCASSPRDSGYGYTFGSGTRLTVV.

The chain combines TRBV24-1 with TRBJ1-2; D not certain. V lost 1 base and J lost 6, with 8 bases in between. The CDR3 spans 13 residues. Germline assignment: CDR1 KGHDR and CDR2 SFDVKD. This CDR3 reads CATSDFRGNGYTF. CDR3 DNA: TGTGCCACCAGTGATTTCCGGGGAAATGGCTACACCTTC.

The gene calls are TRBV25-1 and TRBJ1-2; D perhaps matches TRBD1 (5 bases). CDR1 and CDR2 from the germline V gene are MGHDK and SYGVNS. The CDR3 covers 14 residues. V shed 1 base and J shed 3 bases, with 9 bases lying between them. CDR3 region: CASSEFGRDYGYTF. The CDR3 DNA is TGTGCCAGCAGTGAATTCGGCAGGGACTATGGCTACACCTTC.

The chain joins TRBV18 to TRBJ1-3, with no clear D. CDR1 is KGHSH and CDR2 is LQKENI in the germline V gene. The V end was cut by 3 bases, the J end by 4 bases, with 13 bases between. This CDR3 contains 15 residues. Here the CDR3 reads CASSPKTKSGNTIYF. Written as DNA, the CDR3 is TGTGCCAGCTCACCGAAGACTAAGTCGGGAAACACCATATATTTT. The full variable domain, rest sourced from reference TRBV18 and TRBJ1-3, is NAGVMQNPRHLVRRRGQEARLRCSPMKGHSHVYWYRQLPEEGLKFMVYLQKENIIDESGMPKERFSAEFPKEGPSILRIQQVVRGDSAAYFCASSPKTKSGNTIYFGEGSWLTVV.

The V and J genes are TRBV9 and TRBJ2-1; D is perhaps TRBD1 (5 bases). V lost 1 base and J 10 bases, leaving 12 bases between the germline ends. From germline, CDR1 is SGDLS and CDR2 YYNGEE. The CDR3 consists of 13 residues. CDR3: CASSVNSAGEQFF. DNA of the CDR3: TGTGCCAGCAGCGTAAACTCGGCAGGGGAGCAGTTCTTC.

This clone was seen only a few times. This chain uses TRBV2 with TRBJ1-6, with 8 positions matching TRBD1. Per germline, CDR1 SNHLY and CDR2 FYNNEI. V shed 6 bases and J 6 bases; nucleotides not matched to a gene: 4. CDR3 length: 14 amino acids. CDR3 sequence: CASSLQGVNSPLHF. The DNA for the CDR3 is TGTGCCAGCAGCTTACAGGGGGTTAATTCACCCCTCCACTTT.

The CDR3 loop reads CASSPPERGNTIYF. Written as DNA, the CDR3 is TGTGCCAGCTCACCACCCGAGCGAGGAAACACCATATATTTT. The rearrangement links TRBV18 to TRBJ1-3, with unresolved D. This CDR3 is 14 amino acids long. Germline V gene lookup returns CDR1 KGHSH and CDR2 LQKENI. The germline V and J ends were trimmed by 0 bases and 4 bases, with 7 bases remaining between them.

The rearrangement joins TRBV7-8 to TRBJ1-2, with D possibly TRBD1 on 6 matching bases. Trimming removed 6 bases at V and 8 bases at J, with 19 bases between. This CDR3 spans 14 amino acids. CDR1 and CDR2 (germline): SGHVS, FQNEAQ. Here the CDR3 DNA reads TGTGCCAGCAGTCGAGCGCCGGGGGGCGGCGGCTACACCTTC. It codes for CASSRAPGGGGYTF.